A single sample gave rise to the 7 T cell receptor beta chains below, sequenced in a study of T cell responses to AZD1222 COVID-19 vaccine. Assay: immunoSEQ multiplex PCR; the TCRdb copy retains only in-frame clones and omits some. The sample has 140,000 to 150,000 clones; over 85% are singletons. The input for sequencing was peripheral blood, taken 28 days after the second AZD1222 dose. The receptors stem from an adult who received the AZD1222 COVID-19 vaccine.

This chain joins TRBV7-2 and TRBJ2-3, with 8 bases aligning to TRBD2. With 2 bases clipped from V and 0 bases from J, the junction kept 13 bases outside the gene matches. This CDR3 is 19 amino acids long. Germline lookup yields CDR1 SGHTA and CDR2 FQGNSA. The CDR3 bases are TGTGCCAGCAGCTTAATAGCGGGACGGCGTCTAGGGAGCACAGATACGCAGTATTTT. It translates to CASSLIAGRRLGSTDTQYF.

This chain uses TRBV27 with TRBJ2-3; D uncertain. Germline CDR1 MNHEY, CDR2 SMNVEV (reference sequence). This CDR3 is 14 amino acids long. Between the trimmed V and J ends, which lost 2 bases and 7 bases, there was a span of 13 bases. The CDR3 coding sequence is TGTGCCAGCAGTTTAGCGGACCAGAGGAATACGCAGTATTTT. Residues: CASSLADQRNTQYF.

The chain uses TRBV6-2 or TRBV6-3 and TRBJ2-1; no definite D call. The CDR3 loop spans 12 amino acids. The V and J ends lost 2 bases and 5 bases respectively, with 4 bases between them. Germline-derived CDR1 and CDR2 are MNHEY and SVGEGT. The DNA for the CDR3 is TGTGCCAGCAGTTACCCACACAATGAGCAGTTCTTC. Encoded protein: CASSYPHNEQFF.

V gene TRBV7-2 combines with J gene TRBJ2-3, with D possibly being TRBD1 (6 bases). Germline assignment: CDR1 SGHTA and CDR2 FQGNSA. CDR3 size: 15 residues. DNA for the CDR3: TGTGCGTCGGTTAGACTGGCAGGGGTGTCAGATACGCAGTATTTT. Protein: CASVRLAGVSDTQYF.

The chain carries TRBV6-5 and TRBJ2-7; no reliable D call. The CDR3 has 12 amino acids. The germline V gene encodes CDR1 MNHEY and CDR2 SVGAGI. Trimming shortened V by 9 bases and J by 2 bases, and 11 bases separated the two germline ends. The CDR3 is CASYSLTYEQYF. CDR3 DNA sequence: TGTGCCAGTTACAGCCTTACCTACGAGCAGTACTTC.

The chain joins TRBV12-3 or TRBV12-4 to TRBJ2-3, with a weak D call TRBD1 (6 bases). The CDR3 runs to 13 residues. V was pared by 6 bases and J by 4 bases, with 11 bases between. The CDR3 sequence is CASRWGPADTQYF. The CDR3 bases are TGTGCCAGCAGGTGGGGGCCCGCAGATACGCAGTATTTT.

The CDR3 DNA sequence: TGTGCCAGCAGCCCACAGGGGGCTTCAGATACGCAGTATTTT. This encodes CASSPQGASDTQYF. The chain couples TRBV9 to TRBJ2-3; 9 bases line up with TRBD1. This CDR3 has 14 amino acids. Germline assignment: CDR1 SGDLS and CDR2 YYNGEE. V lost 4 bases to trimming and J lost 4 bases; unmatched junction nucleotides: 4.